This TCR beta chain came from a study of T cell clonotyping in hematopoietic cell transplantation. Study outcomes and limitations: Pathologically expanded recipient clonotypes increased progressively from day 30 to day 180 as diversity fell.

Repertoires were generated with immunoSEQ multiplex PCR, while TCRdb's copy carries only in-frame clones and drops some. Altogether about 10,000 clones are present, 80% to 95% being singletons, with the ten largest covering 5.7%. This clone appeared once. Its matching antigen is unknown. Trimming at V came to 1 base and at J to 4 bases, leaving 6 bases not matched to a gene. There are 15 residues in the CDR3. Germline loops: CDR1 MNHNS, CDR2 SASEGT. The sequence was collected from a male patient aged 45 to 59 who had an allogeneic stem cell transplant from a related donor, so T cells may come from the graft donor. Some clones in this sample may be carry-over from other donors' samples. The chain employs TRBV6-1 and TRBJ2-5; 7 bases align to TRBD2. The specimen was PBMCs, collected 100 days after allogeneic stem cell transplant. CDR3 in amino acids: CASSEVGGGGETQYF. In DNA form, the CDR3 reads TGTGCCAGCAGTGAAGTGGGAGGCGGGGGAGAGACCCAGTACTTC.